This paragraph reports one T cell receptor (beta chain). Antigen unknown. The repertoire was sequenced with immunoSEQ multiplex PCR; TCRdb's copy has only in-frame clones and lacks some. Of approximately 150,000 clones in the sample, around nine tenths were seen once. The data were taken from a study of T cell responses to AZD1222 COVID-19 vaccine. This CDR3 is 16 amino acids long. Trimming took 0 bases from V and 4 from J; bases not matched to a gene: 5. Per the germline V gene, CDR1 is MNHNS and CDR2 is SASEGT. Study-wide points: Targets within unmutated variant regions were reportedly found for nearly half of spike-specific TCRs. At study baseline, merely several AZD1222 recipients were seropositive.

The TCR was taken from an adult who received the AZD1222 COVID-19 vaccine. The source material was peripheral blood, sampled 28 days after the second AZD1222 dose. The chain links TRBV6-1 to TRBJ2-3, with 9 nucleotides matching TRBD1. The CDR3 DNA is TGTGCCAGCAGTGAAGCAAGGGGACAGGGCGCAGATACGCAGTATTTT. This encodes CASSEARGQGADTQYF.